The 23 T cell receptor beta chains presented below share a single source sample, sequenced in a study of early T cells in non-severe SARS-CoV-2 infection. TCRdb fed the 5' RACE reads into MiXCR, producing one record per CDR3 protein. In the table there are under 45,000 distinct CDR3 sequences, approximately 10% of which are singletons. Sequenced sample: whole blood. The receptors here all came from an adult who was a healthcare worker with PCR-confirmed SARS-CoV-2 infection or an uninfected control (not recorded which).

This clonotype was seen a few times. CDR3 in DNA: TGTGCCAGCAGCTTAGTGACTGGGCGTGTCAATGAGCAGTTCTTC. Translated, it gives CASSLVTGRVNEQFF. The rearrangement uses TRBV11-3 and TRBJ2-1; D not certain. The CDR3 has 15 residues. Trimming removed 1 base from V and 6 bases from J, with 13 bases in between. Germline V gene lookup returns CDR1 SGHNT and CDR2 YENEEA.

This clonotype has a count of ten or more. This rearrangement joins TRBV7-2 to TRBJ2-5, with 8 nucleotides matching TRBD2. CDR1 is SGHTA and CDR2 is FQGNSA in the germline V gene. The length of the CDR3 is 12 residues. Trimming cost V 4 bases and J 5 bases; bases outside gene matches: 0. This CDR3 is CASSSGGETQYF. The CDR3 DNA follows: TGTGCCAGCAGCTCGGGGGGGGAGACCCAGTACTTC. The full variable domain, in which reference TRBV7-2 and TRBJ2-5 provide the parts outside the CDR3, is GAGVSQSPSNKVTEKGKDVELRCDPISGHTALYWYRQSLGQGLEFLIYFQGNSAPDKSGLPSDRFSAERTGGSVSTLTIQRTQQEDSAVYLCASSSGGETQYFGPGTRLLVL.

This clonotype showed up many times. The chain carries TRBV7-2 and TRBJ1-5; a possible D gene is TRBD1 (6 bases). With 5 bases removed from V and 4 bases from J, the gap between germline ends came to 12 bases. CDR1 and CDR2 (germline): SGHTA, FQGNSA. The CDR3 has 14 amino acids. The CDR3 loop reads CASSEFQGNQPQHF. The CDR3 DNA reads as TGTGCCAGCAGCGAGTTCCAGGGGAATCAGCCCCAGCATTTT.

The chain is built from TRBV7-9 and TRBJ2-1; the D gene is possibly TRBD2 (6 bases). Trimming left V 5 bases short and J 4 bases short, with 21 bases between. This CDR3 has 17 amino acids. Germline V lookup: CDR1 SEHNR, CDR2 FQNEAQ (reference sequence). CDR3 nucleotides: TGTGCCAGCAGCCCTCCGGCGGGGCGAGCAGATTACAATGAGCAGTTCTTC. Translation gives CASSPPAGRADYNEQFF.

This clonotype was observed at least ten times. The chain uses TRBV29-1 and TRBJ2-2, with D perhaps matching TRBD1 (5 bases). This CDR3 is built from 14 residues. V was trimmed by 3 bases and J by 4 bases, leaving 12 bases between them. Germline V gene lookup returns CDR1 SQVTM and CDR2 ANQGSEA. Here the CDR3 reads CSVDPTGATGELFF. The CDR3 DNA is TGCAGCGTTGATCCCACAGGAGCCACCGGGGAGCTGTTTTTT.

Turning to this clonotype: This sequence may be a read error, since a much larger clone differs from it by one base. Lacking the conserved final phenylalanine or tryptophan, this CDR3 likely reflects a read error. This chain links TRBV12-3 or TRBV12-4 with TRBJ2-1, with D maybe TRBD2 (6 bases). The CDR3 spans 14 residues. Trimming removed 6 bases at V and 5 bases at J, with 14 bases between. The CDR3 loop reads CASRRPTSHNEQFS. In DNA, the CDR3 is TGTGCCAGCAGGCGACCTACTAGCCACAATGAGCAGTTCTCC.

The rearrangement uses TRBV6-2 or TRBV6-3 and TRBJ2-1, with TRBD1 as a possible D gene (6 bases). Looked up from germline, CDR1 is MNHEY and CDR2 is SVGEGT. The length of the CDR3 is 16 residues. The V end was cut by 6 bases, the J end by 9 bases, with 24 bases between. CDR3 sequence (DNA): TGTGCCAGCAGGCCGACAGGTGCCCGCCAATTTGGTGAGCAGTTCTTC. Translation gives CASRPTGARQFGEQFF.

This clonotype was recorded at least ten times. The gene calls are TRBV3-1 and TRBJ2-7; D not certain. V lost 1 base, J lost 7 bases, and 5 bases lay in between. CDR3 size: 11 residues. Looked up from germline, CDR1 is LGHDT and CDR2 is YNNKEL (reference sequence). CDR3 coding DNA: TGTGCCAGCAGCCAAGTTGGGGAGCAGTACTTC. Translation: CASSQVGEQYF.

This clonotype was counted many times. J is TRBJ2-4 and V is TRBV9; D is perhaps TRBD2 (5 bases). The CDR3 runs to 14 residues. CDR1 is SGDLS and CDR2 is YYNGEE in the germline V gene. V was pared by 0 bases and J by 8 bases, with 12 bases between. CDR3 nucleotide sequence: TGTGCCAGCAGCGTAGCCAGGATGGGAGACATTCAGTACTTC. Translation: CASSVARMGDIQYF.

The CDR3 nucleotides are TGTGCCAGCAACATCGACAGGGGAGCCTACGAGCAGTACTTC. It encodes CASNIDRGAYEQYF. The rearrangement uses TRBV11-1 and TRBJ2-7; 8 positions agree with TRBD1. Per germline, CDR1 SGHAT and CDR2 FQDESV (reference sequence). The V and J ends lost 7 bases and 2 bases, in that order; junction bases with no gene match: 7. This CDR3 comprises 14 residues.

As DNA, the CDR3 is TGTGCCATCAGCACAACAGGGTTCACCTACGAGCAGTACTTC. Translated, it gives CAISTTGFTYEQYF. V and J are TRBV10-3 and TRBJ2-7; TRBD1 might be the D (6 bases). There are 14 residues in the CDR3. Trimming took off 6 bases at V and 2 bases at J, with 14 bases between the two ends. Germline lookup yields CDR1 ENHRY and CDR2 SYGVKD.

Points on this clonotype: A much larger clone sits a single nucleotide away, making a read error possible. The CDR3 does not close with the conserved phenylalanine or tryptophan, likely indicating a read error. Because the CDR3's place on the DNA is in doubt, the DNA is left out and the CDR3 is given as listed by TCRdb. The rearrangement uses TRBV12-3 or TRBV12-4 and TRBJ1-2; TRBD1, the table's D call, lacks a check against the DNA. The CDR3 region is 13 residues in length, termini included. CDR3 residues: CASSPNRDGVSTI.

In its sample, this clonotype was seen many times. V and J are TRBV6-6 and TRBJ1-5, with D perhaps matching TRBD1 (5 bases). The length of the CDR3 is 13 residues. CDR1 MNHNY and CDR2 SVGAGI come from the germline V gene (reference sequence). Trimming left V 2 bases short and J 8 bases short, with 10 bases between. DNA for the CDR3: TGTGCCAGCAGTTACGAGGGGTATGAGCCCCAGCATTTT. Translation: CASSYEGYEPQHF.

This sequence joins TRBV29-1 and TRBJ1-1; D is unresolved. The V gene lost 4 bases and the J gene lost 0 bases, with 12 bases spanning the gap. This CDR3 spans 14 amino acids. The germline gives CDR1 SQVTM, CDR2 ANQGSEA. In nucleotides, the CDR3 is TGCAGCGTTGGGAGATTTACTTTGAACACTGAAGCTTTCTTT. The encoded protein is CSVGRFTLNTEAFF.

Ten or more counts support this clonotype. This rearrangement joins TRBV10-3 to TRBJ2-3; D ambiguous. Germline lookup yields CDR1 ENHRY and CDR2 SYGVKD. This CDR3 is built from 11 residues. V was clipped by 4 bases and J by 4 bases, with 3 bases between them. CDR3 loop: CAISASDTQYF. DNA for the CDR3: TGTGCCATCAGTGCATCAGATACGCAGTATTTT.

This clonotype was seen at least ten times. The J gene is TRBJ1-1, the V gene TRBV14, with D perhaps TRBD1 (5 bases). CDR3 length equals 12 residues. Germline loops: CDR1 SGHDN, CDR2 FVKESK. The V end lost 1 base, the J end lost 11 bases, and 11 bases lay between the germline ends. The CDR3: CASSQAPTEAFF. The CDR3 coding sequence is TGTGCCAGCAGCCAAGCCCCGACAGAGGCTTTCTTT.

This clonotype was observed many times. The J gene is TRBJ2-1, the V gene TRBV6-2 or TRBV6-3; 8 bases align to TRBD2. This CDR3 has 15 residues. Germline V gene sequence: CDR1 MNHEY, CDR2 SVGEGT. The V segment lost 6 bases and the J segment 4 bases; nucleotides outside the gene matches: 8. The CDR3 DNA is TGTGCCAGCAGGGACAGCGGGGGACTTTACAATGAGCAGTTCTTC. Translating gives CASRDSGGLYNEQFF.

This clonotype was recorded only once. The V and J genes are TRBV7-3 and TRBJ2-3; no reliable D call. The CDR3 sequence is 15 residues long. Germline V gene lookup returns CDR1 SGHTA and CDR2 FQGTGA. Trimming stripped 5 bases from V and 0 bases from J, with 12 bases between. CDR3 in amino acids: CASSPDRSSTDTQYF. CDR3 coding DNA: TGTGCCAGCAGCCCCGACCGGTCTAGCACAGATACGCAGTATTTT.

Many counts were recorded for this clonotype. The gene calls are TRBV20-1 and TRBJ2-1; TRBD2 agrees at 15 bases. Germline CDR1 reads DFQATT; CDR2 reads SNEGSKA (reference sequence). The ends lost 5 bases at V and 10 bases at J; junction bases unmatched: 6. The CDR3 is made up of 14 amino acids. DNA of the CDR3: TGCAGTGCTTCGGGACTAGCGGGGGGCTTAGAGCAGTTCTTC. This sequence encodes CSASGLAGGLEQFF.

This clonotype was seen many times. CDR3 sequence reads: CASSLDGTGSTDTQYF. The CDR3 DNA is TGTGCCAGCAGTCTCGACGGGACAGGGAGCACAGATACGCAGTATTTT. The rearrangement joins TRBV27 to TRBJ2-3; 9 bases match TRBD1. The CDR3 extends over 16 amino acids. Trimming at V came to 5 bases and at J to 0 bases, leaving 6 bases not matched to a gene. Germline V gene data show CDR1 as MNHEY and CDR2 as SMNVEV (reference sequence).

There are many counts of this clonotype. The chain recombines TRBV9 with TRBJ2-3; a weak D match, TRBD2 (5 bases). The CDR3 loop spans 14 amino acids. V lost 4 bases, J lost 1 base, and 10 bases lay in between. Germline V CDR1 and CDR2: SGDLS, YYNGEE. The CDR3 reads CASSPPGGTDTQYF. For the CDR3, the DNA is TGTGCCAGCAGCCCCCCCGGGGGCACAGATACGCAGTATTTT.

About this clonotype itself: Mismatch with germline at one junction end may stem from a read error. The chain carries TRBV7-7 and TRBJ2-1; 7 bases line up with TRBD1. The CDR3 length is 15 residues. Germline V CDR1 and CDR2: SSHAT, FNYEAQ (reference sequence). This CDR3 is CASSLGGARPNEQFF. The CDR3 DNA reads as TGTGCTAGCAGCTTAGGGGGCGCCAGGCCCAATGAGCAGTTCTTC.

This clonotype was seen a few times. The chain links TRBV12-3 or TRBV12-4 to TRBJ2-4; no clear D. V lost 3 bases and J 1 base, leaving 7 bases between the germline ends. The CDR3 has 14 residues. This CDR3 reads CASSFGRAKNIQYF. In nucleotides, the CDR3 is TGTGCCAGCAGTTTTGGTAGGGCCAAAAACATTCAGTACTTC.